The rows below give T cell receptor beta chains drawn from one sample of a study of identical twins. TCRdb ran MiXCR on the 5' RACE reads and lists one entry per CDR3 protein. The sample has 500,000 or so distinct CDR3 sequences, less than 25% seen once. The sample was also reused in another study, on T cells expressing NK-cell markers.

The sequencing input was CD4+ T cells sorted from blood. The receptors were sampled from a woman in her late teens or twenties in good health. The CDR3 runs from the conserved cysteine through the conserved F or W. D genes are given only for firm matches. The size field is filled for only some rows; it gives once, few, many or a size class.

size: few
V: TRBV27
J: TRBJ1-5
D: TRBD1
CDR3: CASSSWTGGSHQPQHF
DNA: TGTGCCAGCAGTTCCTGGACAGGCGGCTCCCATCAGCCCCAGCATTTT

size: NA
V: TRBV6-5
J: TRBJ1-3
D: TRBD1
CDR3: CASSSLVTGVGNTIYF
DNA: TGTGCCAGCAGTTCCCTCGTCACAGGGGTCGGAAACACCATATATTTT

size: NA
V: TRBV5-1
J: TRBJ2-5
D: NA
CDR3: CAGKKGDGTVQETQYF
DNA: TGCGCCGGAAAAAAAGGGGATGGAACGGTTCAAGAGACCCAGTACTTC

size: NA
V: TRBV7-9
J: TRBJ1-2
D: NA
CDR3: CASSYPGSSYGYTF
DNA: TGTGCCAGCAGCTATCCTGGCAGCTCCTATGGCTACACCTTC

size: many
V: TRBV12-3/TRBV12-4
J: TRBJ1-2
D: NA
CDR3: CASSRVGGPYGYTF
DNA: TGTGCCAGCAGTCGCGTGGGGGGCCCATATGGCTACACCTTC

size: few
V: TRBV10-3
J: TRBJ2-3
D: NA
CDR3: CAISESVGGGTDTQYF
DNA: TGTGCCATCAGTGAGTCGGTGGGCGGAGGCACAGATACGCAGTATTTT

size: NA
V: TRBV10-1
J: TRBJ2-6
D: NA
CDR3: CASSPREGSLSGANVLTF
DNA: TGCGCCAGCAGTCCTAGAGAGGGTTCCCTCTCTGGGGCCAACGTCCTGACTTTC

size: few
V: TRBV7-7
J: TRBJ2-1
D: TRBD2
CDR3: CASSQTSGAYNEQFF
DNA: TGTGCCAGCAGCCAGACTAGCGGGGCTTACAATGAGCAGTTCTTC

size: NA
V: TRBV29-1
J: TRBJ2-7
D: NA
CDR3: CSGGTPPYEQYF
DNA: TGCAGCGGTGGGACTCCTCCCTACGAGCAGTACTTC

size: few
V: TRBV10-3
J: TRBJ2-7
D: NA
CDR3: CAIRSSTAYEQYF
DNA: TGTGCCATCAGATCATCGACAGCCTACGAGCAGTACTTC

size: NA
V: TRBV7-9
J: TRBJ1-5
D: NA
CDR3: CASSLLGVNQPQHF
DNA: TGTGCCAGCAGCTTACTAGGGGTAAATCAGCCCCAGCATTTT

size: few
V: TRBV19
J: TRBJ1-5
D: TRBD1
CDR3: CASSISRTGGGSNQPQHF
DNA: TGTGCCAGTAGTATATCCCGCACAGGGGGTGGAAGCAATCAGCCCCAGCATTTT

size: once
V: TRBV5-6
J: TRBJ2-2
D: NA
CDR3: CASSPIGQSTGELFF
DNA: TGTGCCAGCAGCCCTATAGGACAGAGCACCGGGGAGCTGTTTTTT

size: few
V: TRBV10-3
J: TRBJ2-7
D: TRBD2
CDR3: CAISERTSGTYEQYF
DNA: TGTGCCATCAGTGAGCGGACTAGCGGAACCTACGAGCAGTACTTC

size: many
V: TRBV6-1
J: TRBJ1-1
D: TRBD1
CDR3: CASSLLDREAFF
DNA: TGTGCCAGCAGTTTACTGGACAGGGAAGCTTTCTTT

size: NA
V: TRBV7-9
J: TRBJ2-7
D: TRBD2
CDR3: CASSRLAGPYEQYF
DNA: TGTGCCAGCAGCCGACTAGCGGGACCCTACGAGCAGTACTTC

size: NA
V: TRBV6-1
J: TRBJ1-1
D: NA
CDR3: CASRGTDKTEAFF
DNA: TGTGCCAGCAGGGGGACGGACAAGACTGAAGCTTTCTTT

size: NA
V: TRBV4-3
J: TRBJ1-6
D: TRBD1
CDR3: CASSQDRQGSPLHF
DNA: TGCGCCAGCAGCCAAGATAGACAGGGTTCACCCCTCCACTTT

size: few
V: TRBV12-3/TRBV12-4
J: TRBJ2-1
D: TRBD2
CDR3: CATRTSGRGRGDNEQFF
DNA: TGTGCCACCCGGACTAGCGGGAGGGGGAGAGGGGACAATGAGCAGTTCTTC

size: NA
V: TRBV29-1
J: TRBJ2-7
D: NA
CDR3: CSVDYGKRAEQYF
DNA: TGCAGCGTTGATTACGGAAAGAGGGCCGAGCAGTACTTC

size: NA
V: TRBV20-1
J: TRBJ2-1
D: NA
CDR3: CSASRPASSNDEQFF
DNA: TGCAGTGCTAGTCGGCCGGCATCATCTAACGATGAGCAGTTCTTC

size: NA
V: TRBV4-1
J: TRBJ2-5
D: TRBD1
CDR3: CASSQGTGGRGTQYF
DNA: TGCGCCAGCAGCCAAGGGACAGGGGGCCGGGGGACCCAGTACTTC

size: NA
V: TRBV5-1
J: TRBJ1-1
D: TRBD1
CDR3: CASSARTGPNTEAFF
DNA: TGCGCCAGCAGCGCCCGGACAGGACCGAACACTGAAGCTTTCTTT

size: NA
V: TRBV10-3
J: TRBJ1-1
D: NA
CDR3: CATGSRETEAFF
DNA: TGTGCCACCGGGTCTCGGGAAACTGAAGCTTTCTTT

size: few
V: TRBV2
J: TRBJ2-1
D: TRBD1
CDR3: CASRADRVRGEQFF
DNA: TGTGCCAGCAGAGCCGACAGGGTCCGGGGTGAGCAGTTCTTC

size: NA
V: TRBV5-5
J: TRBJ1-1
D: NA
CDR3: CASSLGGASTEAFF
DNA: TGTGCCAGCAGCTTGGGGGGGGCGAGTACTGAAGCTTTCTTT

size: NA
V: TRBV9
J: TRBJ2-3
D: TRBD2
CDR3: CASSVGTSYSTDTQYF
DNA: TGTGCCAGCAGCGTAGGGACTAGCTATAGCACAGATACGCAGTATTTT

size: few
V: TRBV10-2
J: TRBJ1-4
D: NA
CDR3: CASSGQTYEKLFF
DNA: TGCGCCAGCTCCGGACAGACTTATGAAAAACTGTTTTTT

size: NA
V: TRBV20-1
J: TRBJ2-5
D: TRBD2
CDR3: CSANSLAGGQETQYF
DNA: TGCAGTGCTAATAGTCTAGCGGGGGGACAAGAGACCCAGTACTTC

size: few
V: TRBV20-1
J: TRBJ2-1
D: NA
CDR3: CSAHGGRYPYNEQFF
DNA: TGCAGTGCCCACGGCGGTAGGTATCCCTACAATGAGCAGTTCTTC

size: many
V: TRBV9
J: TRBJ2-3
D: TRBD1
CDR3: CASSVISGTGADTQYF
DNA: TGTGCCAGCAGCGTAATTTCCGGGACAGGGGCAGATACGCAGTATTTT

size: few
V: TRBV4-3
J: TRBJ2-1
D: TRBD2
CDR3: CASSHASGNYNEQFF
DNA: TGCGCCAGCAGCCACGCTAGCGGAAACTACAATGAGCAGTTCTTC

size: few
V: TRBV20-1
J: TRBJ2-5
D: NA
CDR3: CSARDLGGRGVVEETQYF
DNA: TGCAGTGCTAGAGATTTAGGGGGCAGGGGGGTGGTTGAAGAGACCCAGTACTTC

size: few
V: TRBV20-1
J: TRBJ2-1
D: TRBD2
CDR3: CSARSTASGVGEQFF
DNA: TGCAGTGCTAGATCGACGGCTAGCGGGGTTGGCGAGCAGTTCTTC

size: few
V: TRBV6-6
J: TRBJ2-3
D: TRBD2
CDR3: CASSYGGTNTQYF
DNA: TGTGCCAGCAGTTACGGTGGGACTAATACGCAGTATTTT

size: once
V: TRBV11-2
J: TRBJ2-3
D: NA
CDR3: CASSLSGQFTDTQYF
DNA: TGTGCCAGCAGCTTAAGCGGACAATTCACAGATACGCAGTATTTT

size: NA
V: TRBV29-1
J: TRBJ2-3
D: NA
CDR3: CSVMEADTQYF
DNA: TGCAGCGTTATGGAGGCAGATACGCAGTATTTT

size: NA
V: TRBV3-1
J: TRBJ2-7
D: NA
CDR3: CASSQDGWLYEQYF
DNA: TGTGCCAGCAGCCAAGATGGGTGGTTGTACGAGCAGTACTTC

size: NA
V: TRBV9
J: TRBJ2-2
D: NA
CDR3: CASSPLDGSRTGELFF
DNA: TGTGCCAGCAGCCCTCTAGACGGGAGTAGAACCGGGGAGCTGTTTTTT

size: many
V: TRBV20-1
J: TRBJ1-4
D: NA
CDR3: CSARDMRPEKLFF
DNA: TGCAGTGCTAGAGACATGAGGCCCGAAAAACTGTTTTTT

size: NA
V: TRBV5-1
J: TRBJ1-1
D: NA
CDR3: CASSGGTGMNTEAFF
DNA: TGCGCCAGCAGCGGTGGGACGGGAATGAACACTGAAGCTTTCTTT

size: NA
V: TRBV7-9
J: TRBJ2-7
D: NA
CDR3: CASSLGAMEGYEQYF
DNA: TGTGCCAGCAGCTTAGGGGCCATGGAGGGTTACGAGCAGTACTTC

size: NA
V: TRBV29-1
J: TRBJ2-7
D: NA
CDR3: CSVQGRDSGGSEQYF
DNA: TGCAGCGTGCAGGGCCGGGACAGCGGGGGATCCGAGCAGTACTTC

size: once
V: TRBV20-1
J: TRBJ2-5
D: TRBD2
CDR3: CSARTSGIQETQYF
DNA: TGCAGTGCTCGGACTAGCGGAATTCAAGAGACCCAGTACTTC

size: NA
V: TRBV20-1
J: TRBJ2-5
D: NA
CDR3: CSARGDVETQYF
DNA: TGCAGTGCTAGAGGGGACGTGGAGACCCAGTACTTC

size: few
V: TRBV7-9
J: TRBJ2-1
D: NA
CDR3: CASSLEGPNEQFF
DNA: TGTGCCAGCAGCTTAGAGGGGCCCAATGAGCAGTTCTTC

size: NA
V: TRBV27
J: TRBJ2-5
D: TRBD2
CDR3: CASSSRLTGTSGGAELETQYF
DNA: TGTGCCAGCAGTTCCCGACTAACCGGGACTAGCGGGGGGGCAGAGTTGGAGACCCAGTACTTC